The entry below gives a single TCR beta chain sequence along with its context. Germline assignment: CDR1 MDHEN and CDR2 SYDVKM. This CDR3 has 13 amino acids. With 1 base removed from V and 8 bases from J, the gap between germline ends came to 11 bases. Sequenced by immunoSEQ multiplex PCR; TCRdb stores in-frame clones only, minus some. The sample carries 210,000 or so clones, 80% recorded once. The data were taken from a study of blood T cell repertoires in COVID-19. Material for sequencing was PBMCs or T cells enriched from blood (not recorded which). The TCR was taken from a woman aged 40-49 years with acute COVID-19. The chain carries TRBV28 and TRBJ1-2; D not resolved. The CDR3 here is CASSLSSRKGYTF. As DNA, the CDR3 is TGTGCCAGCAGTTTATCCTCTAGGAAGGGCTACACCTTC.